A selection of T cell receptor beta chains follows, all from one sample in a study of blood T cells in healthy people across ages. TCRdb re-called the 5' RACE reads with MiXCR, one entry per CDR3 protein. The table lists approximately 1.5 million distinct CDR3 sequences, approximately 42% of them singletons. Sequences were obtained from blood. These receptor sequences come from a young woman in good health. The conserved cysteine and the conserved F or W are not part of the CDR3 here. The size field is filled for only some rows; it gives once, few, many or a size class.

abundance	v_gene	j_gene	CDR3aa
.	TRBV11-2	TRBJ2-3	ASSPGQGLFDTQY
few	TRBV29-1	TRBJ1-1	SGLPPNTEAF
many	TRBV15	TRBJ2-3	ATSRVLRTDTQY
few	TRBV6-2/TRBV6-3	TRBJ1-5	ASKDTGTQPQH
.	TRBV18	TRBJ1-5	ASSPTGPTRVLNQPQH
.	TRBV4-3	TRBJ2-1	ASSPVDSNEQF
many	TRBV4-1	TRBJ2-1	ASSQTSSDYNEQF
.	TRBV14	TRBJ1-1	ASSLWTVATEAF
few	TRBV7-9	TRBJ2-1	ASSLTGGSSYNEQF
.	TRBV7-8	TRBJ1-4	ASSARQGRDEKLF
.	TRBV12-3/TRBV12-4	TRBJ2-1	ASSLTGVSGGAQF
.	TRBV29-1	TRBJ1-2	SVDKEANYGYT
.	TRBV27	TRBJ2-3	ASSHLDSRHTQY
.	TRBV4-1	TRBJ1-4	ASSQIRGIILNEKLF
.	TRBV12-3/TRBV12-4	TRBJ2-7	ASSPRRWGTYEQY
.	TRBV20-1	.	SARGGLLYNEQY
once	TRBV19	TRBJ2-1	ASTWTSGGNNEQF
.	TRBV10-3	TRBJ1-1	AISDARREHTEAF
few	TRBV4-1	TRBJ2-7	ASSQGLVTSYEQY
.	TRBV20-1	TRBJ1-2	SASPDPGQTNYGYT
.	TRBV7-9	TRBJ2-7	ASSLSVGKFNYEQY
.	TRBV20-1	TRBJ1-1	SATIPGDTEAF
few	TRBV7-8	TRBJ2-7	ASSRLMSSYEQY
.	TRBV7-9	TRBJ1-1	ASSSYVHGNTEAF
.	TRBV12-3/TRBV12-4	TRBJ2-3	ASSHHGTGITDTQY
.	TRBV30	TRBJ2-2	AWMVSGGRELF